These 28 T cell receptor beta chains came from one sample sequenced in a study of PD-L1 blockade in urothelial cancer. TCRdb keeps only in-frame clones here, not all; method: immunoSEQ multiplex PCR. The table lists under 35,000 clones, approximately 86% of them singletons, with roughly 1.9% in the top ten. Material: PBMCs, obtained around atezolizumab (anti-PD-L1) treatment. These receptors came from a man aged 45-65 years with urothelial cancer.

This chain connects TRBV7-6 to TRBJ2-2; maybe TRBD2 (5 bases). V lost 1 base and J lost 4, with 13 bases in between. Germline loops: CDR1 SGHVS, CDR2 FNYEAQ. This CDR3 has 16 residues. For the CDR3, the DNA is TGTGCCAGCAGCTTAGGGAGTGGGAGTAGCACCGGGGAGCTGTTTTTT. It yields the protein CASSLGSGSSTGELFF.

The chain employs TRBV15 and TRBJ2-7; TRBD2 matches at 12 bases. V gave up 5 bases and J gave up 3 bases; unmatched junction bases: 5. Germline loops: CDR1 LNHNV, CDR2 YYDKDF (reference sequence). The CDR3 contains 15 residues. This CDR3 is CATSSGTSGYYEQYF. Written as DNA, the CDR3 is TGTGCCACCAGCTCCGGGACTAGCGGGTACTACGAGCAGTACTTC.

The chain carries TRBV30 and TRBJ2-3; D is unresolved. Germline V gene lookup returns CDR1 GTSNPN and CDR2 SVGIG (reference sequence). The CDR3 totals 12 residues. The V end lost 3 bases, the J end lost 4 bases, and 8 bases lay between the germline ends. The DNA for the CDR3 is TGTGCCTGGAGCCTCCCCCCAGATACGCAGTATTTT. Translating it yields CAWSLPPDTQYF.

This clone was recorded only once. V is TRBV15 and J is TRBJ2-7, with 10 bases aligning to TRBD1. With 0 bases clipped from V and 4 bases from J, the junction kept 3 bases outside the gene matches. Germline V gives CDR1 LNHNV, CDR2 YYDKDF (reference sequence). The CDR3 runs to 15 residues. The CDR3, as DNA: TGTGCCACCAGCAGAGATGGGACAGGGGATTACGAGCAGTACTTC. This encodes CATSRDGTGDYEQYF.

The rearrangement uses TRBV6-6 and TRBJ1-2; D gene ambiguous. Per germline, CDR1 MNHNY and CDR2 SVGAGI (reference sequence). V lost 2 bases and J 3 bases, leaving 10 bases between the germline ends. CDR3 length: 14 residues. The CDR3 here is CASSYGTEYYGYTF. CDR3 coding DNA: TGTGCCAGCAGTTACGGAACAGAATACTATGGCTACACCTTC.

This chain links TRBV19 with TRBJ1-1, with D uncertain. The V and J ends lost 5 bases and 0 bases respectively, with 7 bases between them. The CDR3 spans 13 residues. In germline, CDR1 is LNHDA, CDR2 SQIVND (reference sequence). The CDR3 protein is CASSSYMNTEAFF. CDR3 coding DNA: TGTGCCAGTAGTTCTTACATGAACACTGAAGCTTTCTTT.

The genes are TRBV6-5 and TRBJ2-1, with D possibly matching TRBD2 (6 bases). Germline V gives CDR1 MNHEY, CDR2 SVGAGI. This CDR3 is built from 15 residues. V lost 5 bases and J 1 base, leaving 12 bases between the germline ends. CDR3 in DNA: TGTGCCAGCAGTGCTGTCGGGGGTTCCTACAATGAGCAGTTCTTC. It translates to CASSAVGGSYNEQFF.

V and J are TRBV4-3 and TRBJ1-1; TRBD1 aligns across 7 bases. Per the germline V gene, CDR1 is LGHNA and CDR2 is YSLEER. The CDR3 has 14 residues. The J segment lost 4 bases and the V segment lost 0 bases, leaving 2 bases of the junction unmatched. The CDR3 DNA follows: TGCGCCAGCAGCCAAGATTACAGGGGCACTGAAGCTTTCTTT. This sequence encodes CASSQDYRGTEAFF.

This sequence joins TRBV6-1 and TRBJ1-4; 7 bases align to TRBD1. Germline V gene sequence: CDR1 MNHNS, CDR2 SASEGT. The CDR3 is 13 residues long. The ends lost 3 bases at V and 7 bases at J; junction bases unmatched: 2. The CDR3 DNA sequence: TGTGCCAGCAGTGACAGGGGGAGTGAAAAACTGTTTTTT. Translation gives CASSDRGSEKLFF.

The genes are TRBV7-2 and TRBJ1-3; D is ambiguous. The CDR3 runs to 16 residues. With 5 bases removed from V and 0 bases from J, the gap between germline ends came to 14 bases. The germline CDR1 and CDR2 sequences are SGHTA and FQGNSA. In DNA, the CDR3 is TGTGCCAGCAGCACACTAGGGCCGGGCTCTGGAAACACCATATATTTT. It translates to CASSTLGPGSGNTIYF.

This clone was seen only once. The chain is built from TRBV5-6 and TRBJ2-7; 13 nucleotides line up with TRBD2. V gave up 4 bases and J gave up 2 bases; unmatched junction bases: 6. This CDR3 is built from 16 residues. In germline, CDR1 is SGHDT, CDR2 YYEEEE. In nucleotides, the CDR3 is TGTGCCAGCAGCCGGGGACTAGCGGGGTCCCCCTACGAGCAGTACTTC. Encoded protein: CASSRGLAGSPYEQYF.

This CDR3 reads CAWGEVPGQGTYEQYF. In DNA, the CDR3 is TGTGCCTGGGGAGAGGTTCCGGGACAGGGGACCTACGAGCAGTACTTC. The V gene is TRBV30, the J gene TRBJ2-7, with 10 bases that match TRBD1. V lost 5 bases, J lost 2 bases, and 12 bases stayed unmatched. Germline V lookup: CDR1 GTSNPN, CDR2 SVGIG (reference sequence). This CDR3 has 16 amino acids.

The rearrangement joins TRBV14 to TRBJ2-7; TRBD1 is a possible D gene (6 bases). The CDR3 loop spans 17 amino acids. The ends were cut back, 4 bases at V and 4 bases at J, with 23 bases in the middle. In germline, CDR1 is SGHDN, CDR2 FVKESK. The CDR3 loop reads CASSLQGPQFTGYEQYF. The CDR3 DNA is TGTGCCAGCAGCCTACAGGGTCCCCAATTTACTGGGTACGAGCAGTACTTC.

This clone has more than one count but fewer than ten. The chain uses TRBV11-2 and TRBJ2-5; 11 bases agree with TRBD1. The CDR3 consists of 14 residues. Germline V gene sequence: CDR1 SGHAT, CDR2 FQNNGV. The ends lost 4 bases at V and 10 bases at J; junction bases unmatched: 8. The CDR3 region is CASSSSTGTGGQYF. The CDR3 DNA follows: TGTGCCAGCAGCTCATCAACCGGGACAGGGGGCCAGTACTTC.

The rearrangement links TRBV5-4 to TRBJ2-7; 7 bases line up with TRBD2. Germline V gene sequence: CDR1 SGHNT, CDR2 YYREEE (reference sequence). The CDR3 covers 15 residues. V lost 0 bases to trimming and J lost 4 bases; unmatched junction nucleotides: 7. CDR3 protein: CASSLDQGGAYEQYF. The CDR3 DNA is TGTGCCAGCAGCTTGGACCAGGGAGGGGCATACGAGCAGTACTTC. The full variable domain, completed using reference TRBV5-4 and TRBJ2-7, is ETGVTQSPTHLIKTRGQQVTLRCSSQSGHNTVSWYQQALGQGPQFIFQYYREEENGRGNFPPRFSGLQFPNYSSELNVNALELDDSALYLCASSLDQGGAYEQYFGPGTRLTVT.

The CDR3 coding sequence is TGTGCCAGCAGCTTGGAGGTCCAAGAGACCCAGTACTTC. Its translation is CASSLEVQETQYF. The V call is TRBV11-3, the J call TRBJ2-5; weak D call: TRBD2 (5 bases). This CDR3 has 13 amino acids. Trimming pared 3 bases from V and 1 base from J, leaving 6 bases between. The germline V gene encodes CDR1 SGHNT and CDR2 YENEEA. Based on the CDR3 plus reference TRBV11-3 and TRBJ2-5, the full variable domain is EAGVVQSPRYKIIEKKQPVAFWCNPISGHNTLYWYLQNLGQGPELLIRYENEEAVDDSQLPKDRFSAERLKGVDSTLKIQPAELGDSAVYLCASSLEVQETQYFGPGTRLLVL.

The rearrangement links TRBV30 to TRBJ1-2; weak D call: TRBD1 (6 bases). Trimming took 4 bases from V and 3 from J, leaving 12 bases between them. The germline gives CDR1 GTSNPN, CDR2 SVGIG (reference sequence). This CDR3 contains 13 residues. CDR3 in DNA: TGTGCCTGGAACAGGGCAACAGACTATGGCTACACCTTC. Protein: CAWNRATDYGYTF.

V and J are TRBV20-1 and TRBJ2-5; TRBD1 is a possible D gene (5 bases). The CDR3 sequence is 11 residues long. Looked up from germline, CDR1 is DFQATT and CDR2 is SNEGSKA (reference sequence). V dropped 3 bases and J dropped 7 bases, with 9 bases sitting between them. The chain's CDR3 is CSASRQGTQYF. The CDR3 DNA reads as TGCAGTGCTAGTAGGCAGGGGACCCAGTACTTC.

DNA for the CDR3: TGTGCCATCCGGGCACAGGGGGACGGCGGGGAGCTGTTTTTT. Protein sequence: CAIRAQGDGGELFF. The chain carries TRBV10-3 and TRBJ2-2; 8 bases are a match to TRBD1. Germline trimming cut 8 bases from V and 7 bases from J; bases unmatched to any gene: 9. The CDR3 totals 14 residues. Germline CDR1 reads ENHRY; CDR2 reads SYGVKD.

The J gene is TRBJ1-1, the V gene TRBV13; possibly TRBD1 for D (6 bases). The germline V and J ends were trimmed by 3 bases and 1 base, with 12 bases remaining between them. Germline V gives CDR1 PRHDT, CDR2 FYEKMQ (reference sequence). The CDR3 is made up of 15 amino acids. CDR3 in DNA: TGTGCCAGCAGCTTCCAGGACAGACCGAACACTGAAGCTTTCTTT. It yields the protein CASSFQDRPNTEAFF.

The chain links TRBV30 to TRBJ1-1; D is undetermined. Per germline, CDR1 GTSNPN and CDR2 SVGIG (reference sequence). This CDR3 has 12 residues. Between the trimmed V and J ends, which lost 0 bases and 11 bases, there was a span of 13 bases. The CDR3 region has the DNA TGTGCCTGGAGTGTAAAAGAGGTGGTGGCTTTCTTT. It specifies CAWSVKEVVAFF.

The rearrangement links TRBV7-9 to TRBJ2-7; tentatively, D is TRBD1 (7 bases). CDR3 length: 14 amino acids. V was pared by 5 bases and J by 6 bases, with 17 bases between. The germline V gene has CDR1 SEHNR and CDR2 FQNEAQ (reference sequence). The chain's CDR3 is CASSLRGDSLEQYF. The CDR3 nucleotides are TGTGCCAGCAGCCTAAGGGGGGACAGTCTCGAGCAGTACTTC.

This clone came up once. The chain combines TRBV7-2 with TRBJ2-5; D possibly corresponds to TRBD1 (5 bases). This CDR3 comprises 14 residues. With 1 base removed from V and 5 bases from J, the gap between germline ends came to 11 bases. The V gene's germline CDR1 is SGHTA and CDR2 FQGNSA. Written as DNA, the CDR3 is TGTGCCAGCAGCTTAGTTAAAGGGGTGGAGACCCAGTACTTC. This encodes CASSLVKGVETQYF.

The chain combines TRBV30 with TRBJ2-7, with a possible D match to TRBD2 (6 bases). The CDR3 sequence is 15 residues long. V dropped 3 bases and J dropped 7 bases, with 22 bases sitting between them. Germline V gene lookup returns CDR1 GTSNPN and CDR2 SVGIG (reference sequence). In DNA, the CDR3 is TGTGCCTGGAGCGTAGCAGGGACTGTGCTAAGAGAGCAGTACTTC. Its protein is CAWSVAGTVLREQYF. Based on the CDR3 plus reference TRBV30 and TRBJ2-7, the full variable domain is SQTIHQWPATLVQPVGSPLSLECTVEGTSNPNLYWYRQAAGRGLQLLFYSVGIGQISSEVPQNLSASRPQDRQFILSSKKLLLSDSGFYLCAWSVAGTVLREQYFGPGTRLTVT.

CDR3 coding DNA: TGTGCCAGCAGCTCCCCCGATAGCGGGAGAGCCTCCTACAATGAGCAGTTCTTC. Translation: CASSSPDSGRASYNEQFF. J is TRBJ2-1 and V is TRBV13; 9 nucleotides align to TRBD2. Germline lookup yields CDR1 PRHDT and CDR2 FYEKMQ (reference sequence). The CDR3 has 18 amino acids. V dropped 4 bases and J dropped 0; count of bases not matched to a gene: 10.

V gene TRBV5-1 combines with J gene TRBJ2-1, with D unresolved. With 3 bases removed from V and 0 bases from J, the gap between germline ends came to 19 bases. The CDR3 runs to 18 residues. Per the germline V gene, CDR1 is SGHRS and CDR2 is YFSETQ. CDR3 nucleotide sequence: TGCGCCAGCAGCTCAAAGACACATACCCAGAGCTCCTACAATGAGCAGTTCTTC. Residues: CASSSKTHTQSSYNEQFF.

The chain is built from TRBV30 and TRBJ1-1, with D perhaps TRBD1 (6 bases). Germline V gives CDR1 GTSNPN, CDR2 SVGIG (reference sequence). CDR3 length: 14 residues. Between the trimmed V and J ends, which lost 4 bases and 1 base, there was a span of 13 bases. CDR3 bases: TGTGCCTGGACTCCGGGACACAAGAACACTGAAGCTTTCTTT. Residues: CAWTPGHKNTEAFF.

The CDR3 sequence: CASSLQSTDTQYF. The CDR3 coding sequence is TGTGCCAGCAGCTTACAGAGCACAGATACGCAGTATTTT. This rearrangement joins TRBV7-2 to TRBJ2-3; D gene uncertain. This CDR3 has 13 residues. Trimming removed 2 bases at V and 0 bases at J, with 3 bases between. CDR1 and CDR2 from the germline V gene are SGHTA and FQGNSA.